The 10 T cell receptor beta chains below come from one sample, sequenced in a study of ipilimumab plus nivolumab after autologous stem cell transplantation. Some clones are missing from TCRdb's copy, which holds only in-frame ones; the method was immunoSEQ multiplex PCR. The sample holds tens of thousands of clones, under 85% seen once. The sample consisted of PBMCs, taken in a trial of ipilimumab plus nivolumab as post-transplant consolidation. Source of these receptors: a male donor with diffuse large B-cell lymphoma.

CDR3: CASSISRGETQYF. The CDR3 DNA reads as TGTGCCAGTAGTATATCCAGGGGAGAGACCCAGTACTTC. V usage is TRBV19 and J usage is TRBJ2-5; TRBD1 might be the D (6 bases). The CDR3 is made up of 13 amino acids. V was trimmed by 2 bases and J by 4 bases, leaving 8 bases between them. Looked up from germline, CDR1 is LNHDA and CDR2 is SQIVND (reference sequence).

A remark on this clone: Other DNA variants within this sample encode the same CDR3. The CDR3, as DNA: TGTGCCAGCAGCCAAGAGCTGGGGAACACCGGGGAGCTGTTTTTT. Translated, it gives CASSQELGNTGELFF. This sequence joins TRBV14 and TRBJ2-2, with no clear D. The CDR3 has 15 residues. Per germline, CDR1 SGHDN and CDR2 FVKESK. V lost 0 bases and J lost 1, with 6 bases in between.

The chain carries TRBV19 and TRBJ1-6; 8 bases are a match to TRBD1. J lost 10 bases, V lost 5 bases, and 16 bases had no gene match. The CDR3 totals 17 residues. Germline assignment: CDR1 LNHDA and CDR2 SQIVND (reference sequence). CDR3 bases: TGTGCCAGTAGTTTGTCCCGCCAGGGGGCGATTCGCTCACCCCTCCACTTT. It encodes CASSLSRQGAIRSPLHF.

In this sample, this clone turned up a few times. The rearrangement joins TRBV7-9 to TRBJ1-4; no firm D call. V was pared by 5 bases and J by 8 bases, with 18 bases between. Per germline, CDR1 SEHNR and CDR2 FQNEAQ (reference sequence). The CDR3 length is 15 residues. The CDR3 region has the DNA TGTGCCAGCAGCCCCGGAGAACTAATCGGAGAAAAACTGTTTTTT. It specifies CASSPGELIGEKLFF. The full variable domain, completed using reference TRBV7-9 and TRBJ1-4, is DTGVSQNPRHKITKRGQNVTFRCDPISEHNRLYWYRQTLGQGPEFLTYFQNEAQLEKSRLLSDRFSAERPKGSFSTLEIQRTEQGDSAMYLCASSPGELIGEKLFFGSGTQLSVL.

The CDR3 is CAISELGGVGELFF. CDR3 nucleotide sequence: TGTGCCATCAGTGAGTTAGGGGGAGTCGGGGAGCTGTTTTTT. The V and J genes are TRBV10-3 and TRBJ2-2; D perhaps matches TRBD1 (6 bases). The V end was cut by 1 base, the J end by 7 bases, with 10 bases between. Germline-derived CDR1 and CDR2 are ENHRY and SYGVKD. The CDR3 extends over 14 amino acids.

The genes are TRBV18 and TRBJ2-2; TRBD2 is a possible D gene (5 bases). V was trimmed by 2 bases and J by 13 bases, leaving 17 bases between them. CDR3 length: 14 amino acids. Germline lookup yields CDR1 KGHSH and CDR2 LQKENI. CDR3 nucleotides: TGTGCCAGCTCACCAAACCTAGGCGAGGGAGTGCTGTTTTTT. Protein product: CASSPNLGEGVLFF. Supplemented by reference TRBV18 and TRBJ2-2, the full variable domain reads NAGVMQNPRHLVRRRGQEARLRCSPMKGHSHVYWYRQLPEEGLKFMVYLQKENIIDESGMPKERFSAEFPKEGPSILRIQQVVRGDSAAYFCASSPNLGEGVLFFGEGSRLTVL.

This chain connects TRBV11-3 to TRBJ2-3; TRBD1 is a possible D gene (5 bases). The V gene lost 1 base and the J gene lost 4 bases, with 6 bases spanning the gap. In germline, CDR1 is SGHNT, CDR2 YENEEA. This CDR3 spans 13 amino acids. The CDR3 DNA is TGTGCCAGCAGCTTAGTAGGGGCAGATACGCAGTATTTT. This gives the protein CASSLVGADTQYF.

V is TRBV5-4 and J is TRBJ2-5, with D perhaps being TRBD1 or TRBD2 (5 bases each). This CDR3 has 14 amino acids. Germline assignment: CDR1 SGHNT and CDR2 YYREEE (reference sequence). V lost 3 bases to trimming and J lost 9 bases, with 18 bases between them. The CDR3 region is CASSSGGRDAAQYF. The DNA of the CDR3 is TGTGCCAGCAGCTCCGGAGGAAGGGACGCGGCCCAGTACTTC.

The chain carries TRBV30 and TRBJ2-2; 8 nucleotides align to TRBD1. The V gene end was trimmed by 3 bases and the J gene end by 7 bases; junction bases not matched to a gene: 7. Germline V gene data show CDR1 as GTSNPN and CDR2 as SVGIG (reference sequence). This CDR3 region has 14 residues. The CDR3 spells CAWSSRGRIGELFF. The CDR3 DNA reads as TGTGCCTGGAGCTCCAGGGGGCGGATCGGGGAGCTGTTTTTT.

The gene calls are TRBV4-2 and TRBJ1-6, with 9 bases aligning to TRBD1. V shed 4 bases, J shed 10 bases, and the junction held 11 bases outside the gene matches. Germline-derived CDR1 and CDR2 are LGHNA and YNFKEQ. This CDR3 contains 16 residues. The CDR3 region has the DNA TGTGCCAGCAGCCCCACCCGGACAGGGGTGAGGTCACCCCTCCACTTT. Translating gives CASSPTRTGVRSPLHF.